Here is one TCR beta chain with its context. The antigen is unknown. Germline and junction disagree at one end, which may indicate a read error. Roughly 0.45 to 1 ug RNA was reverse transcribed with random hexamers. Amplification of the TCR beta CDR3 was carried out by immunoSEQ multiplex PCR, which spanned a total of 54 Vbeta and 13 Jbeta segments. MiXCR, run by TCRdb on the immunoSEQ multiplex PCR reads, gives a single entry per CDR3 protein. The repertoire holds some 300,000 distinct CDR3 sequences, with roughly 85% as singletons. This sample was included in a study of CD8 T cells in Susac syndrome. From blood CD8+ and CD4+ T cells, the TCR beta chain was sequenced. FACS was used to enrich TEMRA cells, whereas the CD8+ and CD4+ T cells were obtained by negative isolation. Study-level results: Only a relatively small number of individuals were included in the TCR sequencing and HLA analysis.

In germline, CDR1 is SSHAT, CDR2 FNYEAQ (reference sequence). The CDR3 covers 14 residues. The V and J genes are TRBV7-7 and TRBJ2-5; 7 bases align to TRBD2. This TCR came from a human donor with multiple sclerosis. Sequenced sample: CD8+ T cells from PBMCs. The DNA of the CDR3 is TGTGCTAGCAGCTTAGCGGGCAGCTTAGAGACCCAGTACTTC. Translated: CASSLAGSLETQYF.